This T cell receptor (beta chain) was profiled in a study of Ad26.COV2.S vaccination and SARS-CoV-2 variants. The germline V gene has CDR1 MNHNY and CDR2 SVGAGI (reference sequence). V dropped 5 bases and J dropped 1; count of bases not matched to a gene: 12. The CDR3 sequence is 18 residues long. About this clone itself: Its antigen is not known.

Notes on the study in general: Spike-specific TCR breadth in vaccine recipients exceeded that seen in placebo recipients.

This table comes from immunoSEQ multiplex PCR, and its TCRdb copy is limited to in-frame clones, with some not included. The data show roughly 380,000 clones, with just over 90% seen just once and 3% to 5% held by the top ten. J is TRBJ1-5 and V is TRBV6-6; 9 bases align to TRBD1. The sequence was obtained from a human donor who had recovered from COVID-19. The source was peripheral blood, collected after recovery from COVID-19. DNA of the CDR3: TGTGCCAGCAGTCAACGGGACAGGGTATTCTCGAGCAATCAGCCCCAGCATTTT. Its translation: CASSQRDRVFSSNQPQHF.